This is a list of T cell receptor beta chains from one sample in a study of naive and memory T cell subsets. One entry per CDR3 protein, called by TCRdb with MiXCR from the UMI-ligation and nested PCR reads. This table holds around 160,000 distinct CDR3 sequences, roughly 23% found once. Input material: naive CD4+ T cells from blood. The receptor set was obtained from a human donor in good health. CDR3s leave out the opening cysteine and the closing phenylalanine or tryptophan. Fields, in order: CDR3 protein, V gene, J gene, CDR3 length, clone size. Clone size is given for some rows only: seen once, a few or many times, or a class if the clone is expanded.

cdr3_aa: ASSPTGNKETQY
v_call: TRBV7-2
j_call: TRBJ2-5
cdr3_length: 12
clone_size: few

cdr3_aa: SAPSRALVDSPLH
v_call: TRBV20-1
j_call: TRBJ1-6
cdr3_length: 13
clone_size: few

cdr3_aa: SAPPGTGGNQPQH
v_call: TRBV20-1
j_call: TRBJ1-5
cdr3_length: 13
clone_size: many

cdr3_aa: ASSSQPRVGSPLH
v_call: TRBV19
j_call: TRBJ1-6
cdr3_length: 13
clone_size: few

cdr3_aa: ASSLDGQGANSPLH
v_call: TRBV7-2
j_call: TRBJ1-6
cdr3_length: 14
clone_size: -

cdr3_aa: AISERRTGEKLF
v_call: TRBV10-3
j_call: TRBJ1-4
cdr3_length: 12
clone_size: few

cdr3_aa: ASSLGSGGSETQY
v_call: TRBV12-3/TRBV12-4
j_call: TRBJ2-5
cdr3_length: 13
clone_size: many

cdr3_aa: ASTQRGNEQY
v_call: TRBV6-2/TRBV6-3
j_call: TRBJ2-7
cdr3_length: 10
clone_size: many

cdr3_aa: ASSQVSNEQF
v_call: TRBV3-1
j_call: TRBJ2-1
cdr3_length: 10
clone_size: -

cdr3_aa: ATTLQGTEAF
v_call: TRBV28
j_call: TRBJ1-1
cdr3_length: 10
clone_size: -

cdr3_aa: SVEASQGETQY
v_call: TRBV29-1
j_call: TRBJ2-5
cdr3_length: 11
clone_size: -

cdr3_aa: ASSQNAWQIGKDTQY
v_call: TRBV7-9
j_call: TRBJ2-3
cdr3_length: 15
clone_size: -

cdr3_aa: AWSKGLAGPTGNEQF
v_call: TRBV30
j_call: TRBJ2-1
cdr3_length: 15
clone_size: -

cdr3_aa: ASSRPSSSGANVLT
v_call: TRBV5-1
j_call: TRBJ2-6
cdr3_length: 14
clone_size: few

cdr3_aa: ASRNPGHDKNIQY
v_call: TRBV6-2/TRBV6-3
j_call: TRBJ2-4
cdr3_length: 13
clone_size: few

cdr3_aa: ASSQDPAGGPTGELF
v_call: TRBV4-3
j_call: TRBJ2-2
cdr3_length: 15
clone_size: many

cdr3_aa: ASTFSGRGAKNIQY
v_call: TRBV6-6
j_call: TRBJ2-4
cdr3_length: 14
clone_size: few

cdr3_aa: ASRQGSWEKLF
v_call: TRBV28
j_call: TRBJ1-4
cdr3_length: 11
clone_size: -

cdr3_aa: SVGKGTDTQY
v_call: TRBV29-1
j_call: TRBJ2-3
cdr3_length: 10
clone_size: few

cdr3_aa: ASSFRRVNTEAF
v_call: TRBV27
j_call: TRBJ1-1
cdr3_length: 12
clone_size: few

cdr3_aa: ASSTTSGITDTQY
v_call: TRBV27
j_call: TRBJ2-3
cdr3_length: 13
clone_size: -

cdr3_aa: SGAGTWGSRETQY
v_call: TRBV29-1
j_call: TRBJ2-5
cdr3_length: 13
clone_size: few

cdr3_aa: ATRRSGRRETQY
v_call: TRBV15
j_call: TRBJ2-5
cdr3_length: 12
clone_size: -

cdr3_aa: SAAGTSVGTDTQY
v_call: TRBV20-1
j_call: TRBJ2-3
cdr3_length: 13
clone_size: few

cdr3_aa: SARDSTDYSNQPQH
v_call: TRBV20-1
j_call: TRBJ1-5
cdr3_length: 14
clone_size: -

cdr3_aa: ASTGTSKGELF
v_call: TRBV10-2
j_call: TRBJ2-2
cdr3_length: 11
clone_size: -

cdr3_aa: ASSLAFRETDTQY
v_call: TRBV7-2
j_call: TRBJ2-3
cdr3_length: 13
clone_size: few

cdr3_aa: ASSGLPGQGQYTEAF
v_call: TRBV18
j_call: TRBJ1-1
cdr3_length: 15
clone_size: -

cdr3_aa: ASSEEPGPTNEQF
v_call: TRBV6-1
j_call: TRBJ2-1
cdr3_length: 13
clone_size: -

cdr3_aa: ASSPSVGTTYEQY
v_call: TRBV5-1
j_call: TRBJ2-7
cdr3_length: 13
clone_size: -

cdr3_aa: ASSDPGGADGANVLT
v_call: TRBV6-4
j_call: TRBJ2-6
cdr3_length: 15
clone_size: -

cdr3_aa: ASRRDGNYGYT
v_call: TRBV5-6
j_call: TRBJ1-2
cdr3_length: 11
clone_size: -

cdr3_aa: ASSLITGGSVHEQY
v_call: TRBV28
j_call: TRBJ2-7
cdr3_length: 14
clone_size: -

cdr3_aa: ASWGDTQY
v_call: TRBV6-6
j_call: TRBJ2-3
cdr3_length: 8
clone_size: few

cdr3_aa: ATQGQGGYNEQF
v_call: TRBV6-5
j_call: TRBJ2-1
cdr3_length: 12
clone_size: many

cdr3_aa: SVGGHLAQETQY
v_call: TRBV29-1
j_call: TRBJ2-5
cdr3_length: 12
clone_size: few

cdr3_aa: ATNTGTPNTEAF
v_call: TRBV10-3
j_call: TRBJ1-1
cdr3_length: 12
clone_size: -

cdr3_aa: ASSYSTSQPQH
v_call: TRBV6-6
j_call: TRBJ1-5
cdr3_length: 11
clone_size: -

cdr3_aa: ASSLGRRLAGGKYNEQF
v_call: TRBV13
j_call: TRBJ2-1
cdr3_length: 17
clone_size: -

cdr3_aa: ASRAGKKVYEQY
v_call: TRBV6-1
j_call: TRBJ2-7
cdr3_length: 12
clone_size: few

cdr3_aa: ASSPNSASYEQY
v_call: TRBV18
j_call: TRBJ2-7
cdr3_length: 12
clone_size: many

cdr3_aa: ASSYEGNQPQH
v_call: TRBV6-2/TRBV6-3
j_call: TRBJ1-5
cdr3_length: 11
clone_size: -

cdr3_aa: ASSPPISGYGYT
v_call: TRBV14
j_call: TRBJ1-2
cdr3_length: 12
clone_size: -

cdr3_aa: ASSLPAPGQKVHSNQPQH
v_call: TRBV27
j_call: TRBJ1-5
cdr3_length: 18
clone_size: -

cdr3_aa: ASRGGGRDEQF
v_call: TRBV6-1
j_call: TRBJ2-1
cdr3_length: 11
clone_size: few

cdr3_aa: ASSLGLAGAEQF
v_call: TRBV5-1
j_call: TRBJ2-1
cdr3_length: 12
clone_size: -

cdr3_aa: ASSVAQSTDTQY
v_call: TRBV9
j_call: TRBJ2-3
cdr3_length: 12
clone_size: few

cdr3_aa: ASSSGQPNEQF
v_call: TRBV7-3
j_call: TRBJ2-1
cdr3_length: 11
clone_size: many

cdr3_aa: ASSNRLSNQPQH
v_call: TRBV27
j_call: TRBJ1-5
cdr3_length: 12
clone_size: -

cdr3_aa: SGTWAGVKEKLF
v_call: TRBV29-1
j_call: TRBJ1-4
cdr3_length: 12
clone_size: -

cdr3_aa: ASRSGGRELF
v_call: TRBV28
j_call: TRBJ2-2
cdr3_length: 10
clone_size: few

cdr3_aa: ASSPATHGGNQPQH
v_call: TRBV28
j_call: TRBJ1-5
cdr3_length: 14
clone_size: -

cdr3_aa: ASSLVRVSSYNEQF
v_call: TRBV7-9
j_call: TRBJ2-1
cdr3_length: 14
clone_size: many

cdr3_aa: ASSLTGGRGRQPQH
v_call: TRBV7-2
j_call: TRBJ1-5
cdr3_length: 14
clone_size: few

cdr3_aa: ASRGWRDSTDTQY
v_call: TRBV7-2
j_call: TRBJ2-3
cdr3_length: 13
clone_size: -